Listed below are T cell receptor beta chains from one sample, sequenced in a study of identical twins. TCRdb fed the 5' RACE reads into MiXCR, producing one record per CDR3 protein. The sample consists of 420,000 or so distinct CDR3 sequences, approximately 18% of them appearing once. Sequences were obtained from naive T cells sorted from blood. These receptors were taken from a man between 50 and 59 years old in good health. The CDR3 runs from the conserved cysteine through the conserved F or W. Fields, in order: clone size, D gene, J gene, V gene, CDR3 protein, CDR3 DNA. The D gene is left open where the match is weak. Clone size is not always given. Where it is, it says once, few, many or a class for expanded clones.

many,.,TRBJ2-7,TRBV12-3/TRBV12-4,CASRTGFAYEQYF,TGTGCCAGCAGGACCGGGTTTGCCTACGAGCAGTACTTC
few,TRBD2,TRBJ2-1,TRBV4-1,CASSAGGGYNEQFF,TGCGCCAGCAGCGCGGGGGGCGGCTACAATGAGCAGTTCTTC
few,.,TRBJ2-5,TRBV5-1,CASSLAARDLYETQYF,TGCGCCAGCAGCTTGGCCGCCAGGGATCTGTATGAGACCCAGTACTTC
few,.,TRBJ2-2,TRBV5-1,CASSSDRKVFF,TGCGCCAGCAGCTCTGATCGGAAGGTGTTTTTT
many,.,TRBJ2-7,TRBV29-1,CSVEDGYSRSSYEQYF,TGCAGCGTTGAAGATGGGTATTCCAGAAGCTCCTACGAGCAGTACTTC
many,TRBD1,TRBJ2-7,TRBV29-1,CSVHTGGLTYEQYF,TGCAGCGTTCATACAGGGGGTCTAACCTACGAGCAGTACTTC
few,.,TRBJ1-4,TRBV20-1,CSAPTGEATNEKLFF,TGCAGTGCTCCGACAGGAGAAGCAACTAATGAAAAACTGTTTTTT
.,.,TRBJ2-2,TRBV5-1,CASSPQGLTGELFF,TGCGCCAGCAGCCCCCAGGGGCTTACCGGGGAGCTGTTTTTT
.,.,TRBJ2-5,TRBV6-1,CASRGHTDQETQYF,TGTGCCAGCAGGGGACATACCGACCAAGAGACCCAGTACTTC
many,.,TRBJ2-5,TRBV7-7,CASSLAVAPRGETQYF,TGTGCCAGCAGCTTAGCTGTTGCCCCGCGGGGAGAGACCCAGTACTTC
few,TRBD2,TRBJ2-3,TRBV24-1,CATSVRTSGSSDTQYF,TGTGCCACCAGTGTTCGGACTAGCGGGAGTTCAGATACGCAGTATTTT
many,TRBD1,TRBJ2-7,TRBV6-2/TRBV6-3,CASRSTGGYEQYF,TGTGCCAGCAGATCAACAGGGGGCTACGAGCAGTACTTC
many,.,TRBJ1-6,TRBV6-2/TRBV6-3,CASSYDSPLHF,TGTGCCAGCAGTTACGATTCACCCCTCCACTTT
few,.,TRBJ2-7,TRBV10-3,CAISGYRGTYEQYF,TGTGCCATCAGTGGATACCGGGGGACCTACGAGCAGTACTTC
.,.,TRBJ2-7,TRBV5-1,CASSSRQYEQYF,TGCGCCAGCAGCTCCCGGCAGTACGAGCAGTACTTC
.,.,TRBJ2-1,TRBV11-2,CASSRGIAAAGPYNEQFF,TGTGCCAGCAGCCGAGGAATCGCGGCGGCTGGCCCCTACAATGAGCAGTTCTTC
.,.,TRBJ2-7,TRBV10-3,CATQWGTRAYEQYF,TGTGCCACTCAGTGGGGGACAAGGGCCTACGAGCAGTACTTC
few,TRBD1,TRBJ2-4,TRBV25-1,CASSSRTGLAKNIQYF,TGTGCCAGCAGTTCTCGGACAGGGCTAGCCAAAAACATTCAGTACTTC
.,TRBD2,TRBJ2-7,TRBV28,CASTRGVYEQYF,TGTGCCAGCACCCGGGGGGTCTACGAGCAGTACTTC
.,.,TRBJ2-1,TRBV7-9,CASSWSSLNEQFF,TGTGCCAGCAGCTGGTCTAGCTTGAATGAGCAGTTCTTC
many,TRBD1,TRBJ2-3,TRBV20-1,CSARGTGTVADTQYF,TGCAGTGCTAGGGGTACCGGGACAGTCGCAGATACGCAGTATTTT